This TCR beta chain was identified in a study of T cell responses to AZD1222 COVID-19 vaccine. Generated by immunoSEQ multiplex PCR, the TCRdb table keeps only in-frame clones and is missing some. Altogether 90,000 to 120,000 clones are present, approximately 87% being singletons, with the ten largest covering 3% to 3.5%. Of note for this clone: Its cognate antigen is unknown. At the DNA level, this CDR3 is encoded by other sequences in the same sample as well.

Study-level results: Just 6 or 7 people given AZD1222 tested seropositive at baseline. Clonal diversity may have been underestimated, and the donors were mostly white British, with more females than males. Recipients of two AZD1222 doses showed rising Spike-specific TCR breadth and depth. Dominant at 160-218 and 743-854, vaccine-associated CD4 TCRs also spanned spike.

Trimming took 6 bases from V and 8 from J, leaving 13 bases between them. CDR3 size: 11 residues. Germline CDR1 and CDR2: DFQATT and SNEGSKA (reference sequence). This chain connects TRBV20-1 to TRBJ1-2; possible D gene TRBD1, 5 bases. Sequenced material: peripheral blood, taken on day 0 of AZD1222 vaccination. This TCR was recovered from an adult in good health. The CDR3 nucleotides read TGCAGTGCCAGGAGGGGATACGGCTACACCTTC. Encoded protein: CSARRGYGYTF.